Listed here is a single T cell receptor beta chain. What it binds is not known. These data are taken from a study of cytomegalovirus exposure and HLA in healthy donors. Primers for the PCR totalled 60 Vbeta and 13 Jbeta. Sequencing used immunoSEQ multiplex PCR; TCRdb keeps in-frame clones, though not all of them. Its listing shows 100,000 or so clones. Study-wide findings and caveats: Common viral pathogens seemed to be connected with several of the most significant clusters, according to a later analysis. DRB1 showed the most TCR associations and HLA-C the fewest in a later analysis, as rates varied by HLA locus. Specificity of a few CMV-associated chains for CMV antigens was verified in vitro. Presence/absence analyses assumed roughly uniform sequencing depth across donors.

With 5 bases removed from V and 4 bases from J, the gap between germline ends came to 11 bases. The germline gives CDR1 WSHSY, CDR2 SAAADI. The CDR3 loop spans 14 amino acids. Specimen: PBMCs. This sequence was found in a man aged 45-65 years in good health and CMV-seronegative. This chain links TRBV10-2 with TRBJ2-2, with D perhaps matching TRBD2 (6 bases). CDR3 residues: CASSSGLLTGELFF. CDR3 nucleotide sequence: TGCGCCAGCAGTTCGGGACTCCTCACCGGGGAGCTGTTTTTT.